This T cell receptor beta chain was profiled in a study of T cells in narcolepsy. Across the whole study: Patients with NT1 or NT2 and healthy control donors were enrolled. Findings of the study overall: Blood of same and different patients, but not healthy controls, reportedly held recurring autoreactive clonotypes. Same-patient CSF and blood CD4+ T cell clonotypes included HCRT-specific and TRIB2-specific autoreactive ones. Some memory CD4+ repertoires had no autoreactive clone sequences.

As to this clone: The antigen is not known.

Germline values: CDR1 GTSNPN, CDR2 SVGIG (reference sequence). The CDR3 runs to 15 residues. V gave up 7 bases and J gave up 6 bases, with 19 bases separating them. Sequencing used immunoSEQ multiplex PCR; TCRdb keeps in-frame clones, though not all of them. Found here are 27,000 or so clones, around four fifths of them singletons; the top ten hold under 1.3%. The chain has TRBV30 and TRBJ1-6, with D possibly being TRBD1 (6 bases). Material for sequencing was CD45RA- memory CD4+ T cells from PBMCs. The clonotype comes from a human donor with narcolepsy. The CDR3 reads CALQGRRASNSPLHF. CDR3 nucleotide sequence: TGTGCCTTACAGGGAAGGCGGGCCAGTAATTCACCCCTCCACTTT.